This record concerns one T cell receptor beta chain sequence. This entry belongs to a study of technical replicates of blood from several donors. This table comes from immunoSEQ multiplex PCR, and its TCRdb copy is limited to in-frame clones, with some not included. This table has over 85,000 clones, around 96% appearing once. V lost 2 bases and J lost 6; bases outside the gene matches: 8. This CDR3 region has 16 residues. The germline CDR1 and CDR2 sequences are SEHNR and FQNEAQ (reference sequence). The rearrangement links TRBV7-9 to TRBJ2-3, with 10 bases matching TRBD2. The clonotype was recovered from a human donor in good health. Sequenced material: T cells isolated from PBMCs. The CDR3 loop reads CASSLWPSGSSDTQYF. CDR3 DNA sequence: TGTGCCAGCAGCTTATGGCCTAGCGGGAGTAGCGATACGCAGTATTTT.